Each of the 20 T cell receptor beta chains below was sequenced from the same sample in a study of cytomegalovirus exposure and HLA in healthy donors. The PCR made use of 60 Vbeta and 13 Jbeta primers. Data came from immunoSEQ multiplex PCR; TCRdb stores just in-frame clones and leaves some out. Of roughly 280,000 clones in the sample, 72% were seen once. The source material was PBMCs. These receptors were collected from a female donor in good health and CMV-seronegative.

This chain links TRBV1 with TRBJ2-4; the table's D call TRBD2 went unverified against the DNA. TRBV1 is a pseudogene. CDR3 size: 16 residues. Here the CDR3 reads CTSSQGKKLAKNIQYF. The CDR3 DNA sequence: TGCACCAGCAGCCAAGGAAAGAAACTAGCCAAAAACATTCAGTACTTC.

This clone has just a few counts. This chain links TRBV2 with TRBJ2-1, with 8 bases identical to TRBD2. V lost 6 bases and J lost 2; bases outside the gene matches: 6. The germline V gene has CDR1 SNHLY and CDR2 FYNNEI. The CDR3 spans 15 residues. The CDR3 protein is CASRQSGSPYNEQFF. CDR3 coding DNA: TGTGCCAGCAGACAAAGCGGGAGTCCCTACAATGAGCAGTTCTTC.

The J gene is TRBJ1-4, the V gene TRBV19; D remains ambiguous. Germline V lookup: CDR1 LNHDA, CDR2 SQIVND (reference sequence). This CDR3 has 14 amino acids. Trimming cost V 8 bases and J 3 bases, with 13 bases left between them. CDR3 amino acids: CASAYGVPNEKLFF. The CDR3 DNA follows: TGTGCCAGTGCCTACGGGGTTCCTAATGAAAAACTGTTTTTT.

The J gene is TRBJ1-1, the V gene TRBV18; 11 bases agree with TRBD1. The CDR3 spans 15 residues. Germline-derived CDR1 and CDR2 are KGHSH and LQKENI. V lost 4 bases and J lost 4; bases outside the gene matches: 5. The CDR3: CASSLGTGGTTEAFF. CDR3 DNA: TGTGCCAGCTCACTCGGGACAGGGGGGACCACTGAAGCTTTCTTT.

As concerns this clone: An end of the junction differs from the germline gene, which may be a read error. The chain links TRBV7-9 to TRBJ2-2, with 8 bases fitting TRBD2. Germline CDR1 SEHNR, CDR2 FQNEAQ (reference sequence). The CDR3 runs to 18 residues. This chain's CDR3 is CSSVRGSFNGRDTGELFF. CDR3 nucleotides: TGTTCCAGCGTTAGGGGATCTTTTAACGGGAGGGACACCGGGGAGCTGTTTTTT.

This clone appeared a single time. This rearrangement joins TRBV9 to TRBJ2-3; 7 bases fit TRBD2. CDR1 and CDR2 from the germline V gene are SGDLS and YYNGEE. The CDR3 length is 16 residues. V lost 1 base to trimming and J lost 3 bases; unmatched junction nucleotides: 8. CDR3 loop: CASSVSAGEGTDTQYF. The DNA for the CDR3 is TGTGCCAGCAGCGTATCTGCGGGAGAGGGAACAGATACGCAGTATTTT.

The V gene is TRBV7-9, the J gene TRBJ2-1, with D tentatively TRBD2 (6 bases). The V and J ends lost 8 bases and 0 bases respectively, with 14 bases between them. Germline CDR1 reads SEHNR; CDR2 reads FQNEAQ (reference sequence). The CDR3 has 15 residues. The DNA of the CDR3 is TGTGCCAGCTGGAGCGGGTACAGCTCCTACAATGAGCAGTTCTTC. It yields the protein CASWSGYSSYNEQFF.

The chain employs TRBV10-3 and TRBJ2-7; TRBD2 matches at 14 bases. The ends lost 3 bases at V and 4 bases at J; junction bases unmatched: 2. This CDR3 region has 15 residues. Germline CDR1 and CDR2: ENHRY and SYGVKD. CDR3 amino acids: CAISDGTSGRYEQYF. The CDR3 DNA sequence: TGTGCCATCAGTGATGGGACTAGCGGGAGATACGAGCAGTACTTC.

This chain connects TRBV5-5 to TRBJ1-5, with 7 bases identical to TRBD1. V was clipped by 6 bases and J by 5 bases; unmatched bases: 11. The length of the CDR3 is 15 residues. CDR1 and CDR2 (germline): SGHKS, YYEKEE (reference sequence). CDR3 region: CASTRGREVDQPQHF. CDR3 sequence (DNA): TGTGCCAGCACGAGGGGGCGAGAGGTGGATCAGCCCCAGCATTTT. The whole variable domain, filled in from reference TRBV5-5 and TRBJ1-5, reads DAGVTQSPTHLIKTRGQQVTLRCSPISGHKSVSWYQQVLGQGPQFIFQYYEKEERGRGNFPDRFSARQFPNYSSELNVNALLLGDSALYLCASTRGREVDQPQHFGDGTRLSIL.

This clone was detected a few times. The rearrangement links TRBV6-5 to TRBJ2-1; TRBD2 matches at 12 bases. Germline CDR1 is MNHEY and CDR2 is SVGAGI. The CDR3 consists of 16 residues. Trimming cost V 0 bases and J 4 bases; bases outside gene matches: 1. The CDR3: CASSYSTSGSYNEQFF. For the CDR3, the DNA is TGTGCCAGCAGTTACTCGACTAGCGGGAGTTACAATGAGCAGTTCTTC.

V usage is TRBV29-1 and J usage is TRBJ2-1; 12 nucleotides agree with TRBD2. Trimming took 4 bases from V and 10 from J; bases not matched to a gene: 8. The CDR3 covers 14 residues. Germline V CDR1 and CDR2: SQVTM, ANQGSEA. CDR3 residues: CSVGLAGEIWEQFF. CDR3 DNA sequence: TGCAGCGTTGGACTAGCGGGAGAAATTTGGGAGCAGTTCTTC.

The rearrangement joins TRBV13 to TRBJ2-3; the match to TRBD2 covers 7 bases. V trimming: 5 bases; J trimming: 5 bases; junction bases outside the gene matches: 16. Germline lookup yields CDR1 PRHDT and CDR2 FYEKMQ (reference sequence). This CDR3 contains 17 residues. The CDR3 DNA follows: TGTGCCAGCAGCGAAACCGGGACTACAAATAAAATAGATACGCAGTATTTT. It yields the protein CASSETGTTNKIDTQYF.

The V gene is TRBV7-9, the J gene TRBJ2-7; TRBD2 aligns across 8 bases. V lost 2 bases to trimming and J lost 7 bases; unmatched junction nucleotides: 7. The CDR3 spans 14 residues. The germline CDR1 and CDR2 sequences are SEHNR and FQNEAQ (reference sequence). CDR3: CASSLSGSSEEQYF. CDR3 DNA: TGTGCCAGCAGCTTAAGCGGGAGCTCAGAGGAGCAGTACTTC.

This clone was detected once. The chain couples TRBV4-1 to TRBJ2-2, with 8 bases aligning to TRBD1. This CDR3 is 14 amino acids long. With V trimmed by 7 bases and J by 5 bases, 6 bases remained unmatched. CDR1 and CDR2 (germline): MGHRA, YSYEKL. The CDR3 here is CASMGQGATGELFF. In nucleotides, the CDR3 is TGCGCCAGCATGGGGCAGGGGGCGACCGGGGAGCTGTTTTTT.

The chain is built from TRBV13 and TRBJ1-3, with D unclear. Germline V gene sequence: CDR1 PRHDT, CDR2 FYEKMQ (reference sequence). There are 13 residues in the CDR3. The V end was cut by 5 bases, the J end by 3 bases, with 8 bases between. CDR3 in amino acids: CASSAGLGNTIYF. CDR3 sequence (DNA): TGTGCCAGCAGCGCCGGACTTGGAAACACCATATATTTT.

The V gene is TRBV28, the J gene TRBJ2-7, with D hard to call. Germline CDR1 and CDR2: MDHEN and SYDVKM. V dropped 6 bases and J dropped 2 bases, with 8 bases sitting between them. This CDR3 has 12 residues. This CDR3 reads CASRSGAYEQYF. In DNA form, the CDR3 reads TGTGCCAGCAGGTCCGGAGCCTACGAGCAGTACTTC. Together with reference TRBV28 and TRBJ2-7, the CDR3 gives the full variable domain: DVKVTQSSRYLVKRTGEKVFLECVQDMDHENMFWYRQDPGLGLRLIYFSYDVKMKEKGDIPEGYSVSREKKERFSLILESASTNQTSMYLCASRSGAYEQYFGPGTRLTVT.

This clone turned up a few times. The chain has TRBV11-3 and TRBJ2-7, with D maybe TRBD1 (6 bases). This CDR3 comprises 14 residues. Germline V gives CDR1 SGHNT, CDR2 YENEEA. V was clipped by 5 bases and J by 2 bases, with 13 bases between them. CDR3 in amino acids: CASSPQGRPYEQYF. As DNA, the CDR3 is TGTGCCAGCAGCCCACAGGGTAGACCCTACGAGCAGTACTTC.

The chain combines TRBV7-2 with TRBJ2-7, with 7 bases identical to TRBD1. J lost 3 bases, V lost 5 bases, and 10 bases had no gene match. The CDR3 covers 15 residues. CDR1 is SGHTA and CDR2 is FQGNSA in the germline V gene. This chain's CDR3 is CASSPRRQGYYEQYF. The CDR3, as DNA: TGTGCCAGCAGCCCACGAAGACAGGGCTACTACGAGCAGTACTTC. The whole variable domain, remainder taken from reference TRBV7-2 and TRBJ2-7, is GAGVSQSPSNKVTEKGKDVELRCDPISGHTALYWYRQSLGQGLEFLIYFQGNSAPDKSGLPSDRFSAERTGGSVSTLTIQRTQQEDSAVYLCASSPRRQGYYEQYFGPGTRLTVT.

The chain is built from TRBV5-4 and TRBJ2-7; the match to TRBD2 covers 11 bases. CDR1 is SGHNT and CDR2 is YYREEE in the germline V gene (reference sequence). The CDR3 has 15 amino acids. J gave up 0 bases and V 3 bases, and 2 bases lay outside the gene matches. The CDR3: CASSSGLAASYEQYF. The DNA for the CDR3 is TGTGCCAGCAGCTCGGGACTAGCGGCCTCCTACGAGCAGTACTTC.

The genes are TRBV6-5 and TRBJ2-7, with D possibly TRBD2 on 6 matching bases. Trimming removed 6 bases at V and 6 bases at J, with 9 bases between. Germline CDR1 reads MNHEY; CDR2 reads SVGAGI. This CDR3 has 11 amino acids. CDR3 loop: CASSAGGEQYF. The CDR3 bases are TGTGCCAGCAGCGCCGGGGGCGAGCAGTACTTC.